The T cell receptor (beta chain) under discussion was sequenced for a study of post-analysis software for immune sequencing data. Germline V gives CDR1 SGHVS, CDR2 FNYEAQ. Between the trimmed V and J ends, which lost 2 bases and 5 bases, there was a span of 8 bases. The CDR3 spans 13 residues. Unique molecular identifiers were built into the TCR beta cDNA libraries. TCRdb recomputed calls from the PCR reads with MiXCR, one row per CDR3 protein. Of about 680,000 distinct CDR3 sequences detected, 59% appear once; the ten largest clones hold over 9%. Concerning this clonotype itself: Its antigen is not known.

Overall study results and limits: Four to six TRBV segments, including TRBV5-6, TRBV5-1 and TRBV20-1, were more frequent in patients than controls. Same-batch preparations were strongly co-clustered by F measure.

The rearrangement joins TRBV7-6 to TRBJ2-3; weak D call: TRBD1 (5 bases). This receptor was identified in a girl aged 2-10 years with multiple sclerosis. Sequenced input: blood. DNA of the CDR3: TGTGCCAGCAGCTTATCCAGGGAAGATACGCAGTATTTT. Amino acids: CASSLSREDTQYF.